This T cell receptor (beta chain) is drawn from a study of identical twins. General observations from the study: Rather than following the same donors, the conclusions depended on cross-sectional statistical analysis. Where beta out-of-frame sequences were concerned, excess twin sharing was weaker. Models underestimated out-of-frame TCR alpha sharing in monozygotic twins.

Template switching added a universal primer site; cDNA carried unique molecular identifiers. MiXCR, run by TCRdb on the 5' RACE reads, gives a single entry per CDR3 protein. This repertoire shows hundreds of thousands of distinct CDR3 sequences, 10% to 15% found once; its top ten account for about 1.5%. As to this clonotype: The antigen is not known.

This same sample was also part of a study on yellow fever vaccine responses in identical twins.

Sequenced material: PBMCs. This TCR was sampled from a woman aged 18-30 years in good health.

CDR3: CASMGASGNTGELFF. CDR3 DNA sequence: TGTGCCAGCATGGGGGCTAGCGGGAACACCGGGGAGCTGTTTTTT. The chain has TRBV28 and TRBJ2-2, with a tentative D call TRBD2 (7 bases). The CDR3 loop spans 15 amino acids. V lost 7 bases and J lost 1, with 13 bases in between. Germline loops: CDR1 MDHEN, CDR2 SYDVKM.